This entry describes one T cell receptor beta chain. The antigen it recognizes is unknown. The record originates from a study of T cells expressing NK-cell markers (dated by TCRdb to about 2020). Turning to the overall study: Three sorted T-cell subsets (CD3+CD56+NKG2C+, CD3+CD56+NKG2C- and CD3+CD56-NKG2C+) from about 8 donors had their TCR beta-chain repertoires profiled. The eight sequenced donors were randomly selected healthy volunteers, three men and five women. The libraries were sequenced on Illumina HiSeq 2000/2500, MiSeq or NextSeq, producing 2 x 150 bp reads. Among the eight sequenced donors, seven were HCMV-seropositive and one was HCMV-seronegative.

Findings and caveats that apply to the study as a whole: Whether the expanded NKG2C-expressing T cell clones were specific for HCMV antigens was left unclear. In 5 to 7 donors, the dominant CD3+CD56+NKG2C+ clonotypes were found to rank among the top 10 CD8+ clonotypes and to make up about 1.0-7.0% of CD8+ T cells. Those dominant clonotypes were again the most abundant among CD3+CD56-NKG2C+ cells in a few donors, at roughly 28.3-60.1%.

Data came from an Illumina HiSeq 2000. TCR beta cDNA libraries were prepared using 5'RACE template switching, which introduced a universal primer site and unique molecular identifiers. cDNA synthesis was primed from the TCR beta constant segment and was followed by two successive PCR amplification steps. Concerning the study's data processing: MIGEC was used to demultiplex reads and group reads by UMI, and MiTCR was used to assemble and quantify clonotypes. Only TCR cDNA sequences supported by at least two reads were kept to exclude erroneous sequences. The tcR package was used for downstream repertoire analysis, with clonotypes matched between fractions based on CDR3 nucleotide sequence plus V segment. Antigen specificity was annotated against VDJdb with VDJmatch, allowing one amino acid substitution in CDR3. TCRdb reprocessed the reads into one record per CDR3 protein sequence, lacking DNA. The V and J calls were not made by the authors but by TCRdb's processing. In this sample's table one finds 140,000 or so distinct CDR3 sequences. Approximately 12% of the sample goes to the ten largest clones.

HCMV serostatus was determined by detecting HCMV-specific IgG in serum with a commercial ELISA kit. Ficoll density gradient centrifugation was used to isolate peripheral blood mononuclear cells from blood. From the germline V gene, CDR1 is MNHEY and CDR2 is SVGAGI. The CDR3 has 16 amino acids, counting the end cysteine and phenylalanine. DNA was not recorded. The chain is encoded by TRBV6-5 joined to TRBJ1-1. The source is a man aged 18 to 35 in good health. Donor details come from another sample of the same person, matched by shared clones. The material sequenced was blood T cells: a sorted CD56 or NKG2C T cell subset, CD4+ or CD8+ T cells, or bulk PBMC T cells (not recorded which). The CDR3 sequence is CASSYSMREANTEAFF.